This T cell receptor (beta chain) appears in the sequencing data of a study of OX40 agonist ivuxolimab in advanced cancers. A note on the overall study: Ivuxolimab was a fully human IgG2 agonistic monoclonal antibody targeting the costimulatory receptor OX40 (CD134). Intravenous ivuxolimab was administered to patients every 2 weeks at six dose levels: 0.01, 0.1, 0.3, 1.5, 3 and 10 mg/kg. Of the roughly 51 patients in dose escalation, about 20 had hepatocellular carcinoma, some 15 had melanoma, 9 had renal cell carcinoma and 9 had head and neck cancer. In the dose-escalation cohort, 70% to 85% of patients were male, and the mean age was 60 years with a range of roughly 23 to 90. Prior anti-PD-1, anti-PD-L1 or anti-CTLA-4 therapy was permitted, and approximately 41% of dose-escalation patients had received checkpoint inhibitors. Partial responses were achieved by three dose-escalation patients, of whom one had hepatocellular carcinoma and two had cutaneous melanoma. The point of sequencing TCRbeta in the periphery was to test whether ivuxolimab changed TCR sequence diversity and drove clonal T-cell expansion. The paper covers the monotherapy dose-escalation part of the phase I ivuxolimab trial, which included N of about 50 patients. The paper's findings and limits, for the study overall: In the 0.1-3.0 mg/kg groups, partial responders had among the lowest normalized peripheral clonal expansion, particularly in CD8+ T cells. After ivuxolimab, expanded clones were on average more numerous among CD8+ T cells than among CD4+ T cells. The antigen specificity of the peripheral T cells that underwent clonal expansion was not determined. At doses from 0.1 to 3.0 mg/kg, clonal expansion was seen in both CD4+ and CD8+ blood T cells between baseline and week 6. Low levels of normalized T-cell clonal expansion were also seen in some nonresponding patients.

The CDR3 runs 17 residues from the cysteine to the phenylalanine. The DNA shown is the 51-base CDR3, in frame from base 1. From a lookup of the germline V gene (reference sequence), CDR1 and CDR2 are MNHEY and SMNVEV. Relative to germline, V is 8 bases shorter and J is 0 bases shorter, with 17 bases between their ends. The trial excluded patients who had a history of autoimmune disease or were on systemic immunosuppression. Peripheral blood for TCR sequencing was drawn from every dose cohort at baseline, at cycle 4 day 1 and at cycle 7 day 1. The samples were drawn from a first-in-human, open-label, multicenter phase I dose-escalation trial of ivuxolimab. The trial enrolled adults with locally advanced or metastatic head and neck squamous cell, hepatocellular, melanoma or renal cell carcinoma. CD4+ and CD8+ T cells were sorted separately from peripheral blood before TCR sequencing. For sequencing of the TCRbeta CDR3 region, genomic DNA was extracted from the sorted cells. TCRbeta CDR3 regions were sequenced using the immunoSEQ Assay. In its TCRdb copy, this immuneACCESS table keeps in-frame sequences only and misses some clones. Where compared with another copy, unresolved V genes explain less than half of these, and the others have no known cause. The sample yields some 94,000 clones; 90% to 96% were counted once. The biggest ten clones account for 2% of the sample.

This clone has just one count. This receptor's antigen is unknown. Base qualities are not provided; no much larger clone lies one nucleotide away. The source of this sequence is an adult with an advanced solid tumor such as melanoma, head and neck, liver or kidney cancer. The chain links TRBV27 with TRBJ1-6; TRBD1 is possibly the D segment (6 matching bases). This specimen consisted of CD4+ or CD8+ T cells sorted from blood, obtained in a trial of the OX40 agonist ivuxolimab. The CDR3 corresponds to CASSPPQGSSYNSPLHF. The bases read TGTGCCAGCTCACCCCCGCAGGGGAGCTCCTATAATTCACCCCTCCACTTT.